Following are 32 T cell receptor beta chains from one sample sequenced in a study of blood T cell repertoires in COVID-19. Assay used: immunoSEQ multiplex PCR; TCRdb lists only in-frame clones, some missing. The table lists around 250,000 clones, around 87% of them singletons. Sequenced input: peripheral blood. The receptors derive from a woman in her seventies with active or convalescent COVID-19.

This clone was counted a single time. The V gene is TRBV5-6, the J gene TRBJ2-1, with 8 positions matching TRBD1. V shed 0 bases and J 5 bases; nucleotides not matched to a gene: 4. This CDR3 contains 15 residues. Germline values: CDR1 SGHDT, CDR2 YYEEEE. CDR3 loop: CASSLDRGSHNEQFF. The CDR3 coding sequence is TGTGCCAGCAGCTTGGACAGGGGGAGCCACAATGAGCAGTTCTTC.

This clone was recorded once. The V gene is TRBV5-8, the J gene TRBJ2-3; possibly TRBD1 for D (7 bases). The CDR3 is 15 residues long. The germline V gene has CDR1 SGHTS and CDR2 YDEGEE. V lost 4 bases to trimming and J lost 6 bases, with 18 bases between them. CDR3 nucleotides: TGTGCCAGCAGCGCGGGACAGTCTGTGAGGGATACGCAGTATTTT. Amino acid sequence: CASSAGQSVRDTQYF.

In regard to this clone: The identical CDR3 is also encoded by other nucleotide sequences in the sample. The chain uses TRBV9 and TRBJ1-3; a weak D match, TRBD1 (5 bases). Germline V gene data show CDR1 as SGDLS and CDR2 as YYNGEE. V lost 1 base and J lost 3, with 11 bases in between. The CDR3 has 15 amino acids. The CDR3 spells CASSVLGDYGNTIYF. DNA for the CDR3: TGTGCCAGCAGCGTACTAGGGGATTATGGAAACACCATATATTTT.

CDR3 region: CASSLQSGHPLGYTF. The CDR3 nucleotides read TGCGCCAGCAGCCTCCAATCGGGACACCCTTTGGGCTACACCTTC. The rearrangement joins TRBV4-1 to TRBJ1-2; weak D call: TRBD1 (6 bases). The CDR3 sequence is 15 residues long. Trimming removed 4 bases at V and 8 bases at J, with 20 bases between. Germline assignment: CDR1 MGHRA and CDR2 YSYEKL.

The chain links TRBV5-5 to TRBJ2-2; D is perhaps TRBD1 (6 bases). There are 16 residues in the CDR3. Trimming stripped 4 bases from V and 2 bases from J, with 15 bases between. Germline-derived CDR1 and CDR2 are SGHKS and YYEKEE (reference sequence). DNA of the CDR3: TGTGCCAGCAGCCTTCTGACAGGACTCAACACCGGGGAGCTGTTTTTT. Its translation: CASSLLTGLNTGELFF.

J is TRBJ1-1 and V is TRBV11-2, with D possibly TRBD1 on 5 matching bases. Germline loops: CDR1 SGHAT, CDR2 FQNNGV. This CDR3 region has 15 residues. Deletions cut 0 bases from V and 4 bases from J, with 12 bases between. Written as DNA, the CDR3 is TGTGCCAGCAGCTTAGATCTCCAGGGCCCCACTGAAGCTTTCTTT. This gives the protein CASSLDLQGPTEAFF.

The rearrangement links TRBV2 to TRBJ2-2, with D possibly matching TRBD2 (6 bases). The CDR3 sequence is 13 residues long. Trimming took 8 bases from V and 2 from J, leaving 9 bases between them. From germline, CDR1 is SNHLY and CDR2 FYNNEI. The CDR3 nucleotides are TGTGCCAGCCGCGGGGACAACACCGGGGAGCTGTTTTTT. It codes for CASRGDNTGELFF. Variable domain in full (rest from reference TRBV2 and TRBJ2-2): EPEVTQTPSHQVTQMGQEVILRCVPISNHLYFYWYRQILGQKVEFLVSFYNNEISEKSEIFDDQFSVERPDGSNFTLKIRSTKLEDSAMYFCASRGDNTGELFFGEGSRLTVL.

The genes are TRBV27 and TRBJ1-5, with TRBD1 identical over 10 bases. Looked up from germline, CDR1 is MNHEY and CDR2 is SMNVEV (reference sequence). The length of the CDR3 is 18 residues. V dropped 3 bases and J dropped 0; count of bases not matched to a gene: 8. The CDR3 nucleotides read TGTGCCAGCAGTTTTTCCGGGACAGGGGATTATAGCAATCAGCCCCAGCATTTT. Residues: CASSFSGTGDYSNQPQHF.

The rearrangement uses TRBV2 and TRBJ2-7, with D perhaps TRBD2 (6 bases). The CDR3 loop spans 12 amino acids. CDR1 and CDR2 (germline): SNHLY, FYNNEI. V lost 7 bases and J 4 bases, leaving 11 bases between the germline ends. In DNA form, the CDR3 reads TGTGCCAGCAAAACGGGGAGGTACGAGCAGTACTTC. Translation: CASKTGRYEQYF.

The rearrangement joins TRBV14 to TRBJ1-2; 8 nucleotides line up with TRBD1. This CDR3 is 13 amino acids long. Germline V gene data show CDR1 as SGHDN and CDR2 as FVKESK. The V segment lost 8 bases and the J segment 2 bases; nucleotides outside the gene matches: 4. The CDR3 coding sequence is TGTGCCAGCCGACCAGGGGGCAACTATGGCTACACCTTC. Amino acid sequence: CASRPGGNYGYTF.

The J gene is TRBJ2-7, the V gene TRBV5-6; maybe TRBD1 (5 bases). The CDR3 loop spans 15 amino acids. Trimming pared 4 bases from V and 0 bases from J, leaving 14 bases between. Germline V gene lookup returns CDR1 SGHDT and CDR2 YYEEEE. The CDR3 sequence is CASSQGATSSYEQYF. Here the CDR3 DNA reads TGTGCCAGCAGCCAAGGGGCGACGAGCTCCTACGAGCAGTACTTC. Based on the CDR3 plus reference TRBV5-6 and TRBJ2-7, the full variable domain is DAGVTQSPTHLIKTRGQQVTLRCSPKSGHDTVSWYQQALGQGPQFIFQYYEEEERQRGNFPDRFSGHQFPNYSSELNVNALLLGDSALYLCASSQGATSSYEQYFGPGTRLTVT.

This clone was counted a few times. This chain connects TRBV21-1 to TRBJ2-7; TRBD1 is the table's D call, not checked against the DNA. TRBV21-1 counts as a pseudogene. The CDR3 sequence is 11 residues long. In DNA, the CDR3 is TGTGCCAGCGGGACACCCTACGAGCAGTACTTC. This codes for CASGTPYEQYF.

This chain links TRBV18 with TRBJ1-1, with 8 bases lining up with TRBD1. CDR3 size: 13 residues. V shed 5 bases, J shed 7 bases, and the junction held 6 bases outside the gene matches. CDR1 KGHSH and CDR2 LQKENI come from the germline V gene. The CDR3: CASSESGGSEAFF. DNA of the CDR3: TGTGCCAGCTCAGAATCAGGGGGCAGTGAAGCTTTCTTT. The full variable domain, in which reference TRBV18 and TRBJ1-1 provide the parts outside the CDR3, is NAGVMQNPRHLVRRRGQEARLRCSPMKGHSHVYWYRQLPEEGLKFMVYLQKENIIDESGMPKERFSAEFPKEGPSILRIQQVVRGDSAAYFCASSESGGSEAFFGQGTRLTVV.

In DNA, the CDR3 is TGTGCCAGCAGTGTGGGACAGGGAGATAGCCAGCCCCAGCATTTT. Translation gives CASSVGQGDSQPQHF. The V and J genes are TRBV2 and TRBJ1-5; 9 bases align to TRBD1. After removal of 4 bases from V and 7 bases from J, the junction contained 8 bases not matched to a gene. The CDR3 contains 15 residues. The germline V gene has CDR1 SNHLY and CDR2 FYNNEI.

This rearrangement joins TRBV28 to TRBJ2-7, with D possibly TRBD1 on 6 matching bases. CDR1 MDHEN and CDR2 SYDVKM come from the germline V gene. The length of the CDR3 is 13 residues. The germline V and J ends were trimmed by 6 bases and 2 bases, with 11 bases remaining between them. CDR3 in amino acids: CASRRTEPYEQYF. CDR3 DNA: TGTGCCAGCAGACGGACAGAGCCCTACGAGCAGTACTTC. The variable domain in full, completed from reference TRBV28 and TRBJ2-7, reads DVKVTQSSRYLVKRTGEKVFLECVQDMDHENMFWYRQDPGLGLRLIYFSYDVKMKEKGDIPEGYSVSREKKERFSLILESASTNQTSMYLCASRRTEPYEQYFGPGTRLTVT.

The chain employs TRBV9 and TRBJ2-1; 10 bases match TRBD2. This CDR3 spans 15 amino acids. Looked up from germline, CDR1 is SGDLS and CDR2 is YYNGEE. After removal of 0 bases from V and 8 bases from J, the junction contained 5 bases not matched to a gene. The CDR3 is CASSVVSGGGHEQFF. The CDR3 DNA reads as TGTGCCAGCAGCGTAGTGAGCGGGGGGGGCCATGAGCAGTTCTTC.

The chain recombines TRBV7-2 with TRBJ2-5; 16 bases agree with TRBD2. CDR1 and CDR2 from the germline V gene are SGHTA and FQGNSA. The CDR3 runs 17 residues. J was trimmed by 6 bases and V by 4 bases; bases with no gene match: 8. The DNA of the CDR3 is TGTGCCAGCAGCTCAGGGACTAGCGGGGGGGGAAGGAAGACCCAGTACTTC. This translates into CASSSGTSGGGRKTQYF.

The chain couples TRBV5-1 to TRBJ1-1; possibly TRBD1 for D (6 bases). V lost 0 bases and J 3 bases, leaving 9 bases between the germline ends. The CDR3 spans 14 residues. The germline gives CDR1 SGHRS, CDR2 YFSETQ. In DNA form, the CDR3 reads TGCGCCAGCAGCTTGGGACAGGAGTACACTGAAGCTTTCTTT. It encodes CASSLGQEYTEAFF.

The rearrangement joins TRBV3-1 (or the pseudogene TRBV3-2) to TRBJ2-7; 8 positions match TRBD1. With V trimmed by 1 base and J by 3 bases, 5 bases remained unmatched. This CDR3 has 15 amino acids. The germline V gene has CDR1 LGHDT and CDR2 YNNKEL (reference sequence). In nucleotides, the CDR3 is TGTGCCAGCAGCCAAGGGTTTGGACAGGGCTACGAGCAGTACTTC. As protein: CASSQGFGQGYEQYF.

In nucleotides, the CDR3 is TGTGCCAGCAGCGTCCGGACTAGCGGGGATACGCAGTATTTT. Amino acids: CASSVRTSGDTQYF. The chain employs TRBV9 and TRBJ2-3; 11 bases line up with TRBD2. This CDR3 has 14 residues. V dropped 2 bases and J dropped 6; count of bases not matched to a gene: 2. Germline CDR1 reads SGDLS; CDR2 reads YYNGEE.

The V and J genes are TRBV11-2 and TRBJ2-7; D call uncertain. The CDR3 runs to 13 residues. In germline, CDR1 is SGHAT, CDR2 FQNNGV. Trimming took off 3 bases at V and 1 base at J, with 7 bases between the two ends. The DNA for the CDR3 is TGTGCCAGCAGCTTGGTTCGGTCCTACGAGCAGTACTTC. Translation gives CASSLVRSYEQYF.

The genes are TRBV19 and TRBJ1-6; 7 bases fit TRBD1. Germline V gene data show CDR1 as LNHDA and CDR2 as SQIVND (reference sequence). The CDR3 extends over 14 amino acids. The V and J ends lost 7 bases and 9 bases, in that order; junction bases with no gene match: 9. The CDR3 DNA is TGTGCCAGTACCGAACAGGGGCCCCGTTCACCCCTCCACTTT. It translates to CASTEQGPRSPLHF.

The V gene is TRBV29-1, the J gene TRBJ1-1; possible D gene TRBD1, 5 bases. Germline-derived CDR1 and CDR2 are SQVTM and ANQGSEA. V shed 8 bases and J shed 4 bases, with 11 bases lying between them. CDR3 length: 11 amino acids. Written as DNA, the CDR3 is TGCAGCCTGGGGGGGAGCACTGAAGCTTTCTTT. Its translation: CSLGGSTEAFF.

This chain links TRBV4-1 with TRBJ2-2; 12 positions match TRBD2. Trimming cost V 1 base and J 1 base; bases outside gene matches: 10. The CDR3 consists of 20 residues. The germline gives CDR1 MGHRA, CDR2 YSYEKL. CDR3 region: CASSQVGLAGGPENTGELFF. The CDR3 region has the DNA TGCGCCAGCAGCCAAGTAGGGCTAGCGGGGGGGCCCGAGAACACCGGGGAGCTGTTTTTT.

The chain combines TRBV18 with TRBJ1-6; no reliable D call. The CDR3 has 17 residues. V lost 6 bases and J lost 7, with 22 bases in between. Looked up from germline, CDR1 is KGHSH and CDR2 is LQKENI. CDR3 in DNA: TGTGCCAGCTCTCAGACCAGCCCCGGGTCGGAGAATTCACCCCTCCACTTT. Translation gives CASSQTSPGSENSPLHF. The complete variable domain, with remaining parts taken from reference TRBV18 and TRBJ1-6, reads NAGVMQNPRHLVRRRGQEARLRCSPMKGHSHVYWYRQLPEEGLKFMVYLQKENIIDESGMPKERFSAEFPKEGPSILRIQQVVRGDSAAYFCASSQTSPGSENSPLHFGNGTRLTVT.

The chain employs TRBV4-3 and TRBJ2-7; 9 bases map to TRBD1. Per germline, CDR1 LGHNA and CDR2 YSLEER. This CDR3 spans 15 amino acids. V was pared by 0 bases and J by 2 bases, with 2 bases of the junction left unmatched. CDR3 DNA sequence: TGCGCCAGCAGCCAAGACCACAGGGGGCCCTACGAGCAGTACTTC. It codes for CASSQDHRGPYEQYF.

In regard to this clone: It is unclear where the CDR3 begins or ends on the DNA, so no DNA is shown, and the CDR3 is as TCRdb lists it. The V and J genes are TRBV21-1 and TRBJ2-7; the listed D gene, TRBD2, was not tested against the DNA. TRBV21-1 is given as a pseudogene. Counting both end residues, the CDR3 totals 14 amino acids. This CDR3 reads CRSGCASSVGEQYF.

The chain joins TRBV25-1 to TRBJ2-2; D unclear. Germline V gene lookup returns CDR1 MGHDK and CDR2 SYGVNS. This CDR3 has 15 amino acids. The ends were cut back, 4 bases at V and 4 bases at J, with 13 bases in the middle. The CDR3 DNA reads TGTGCCAGCAGTGGCACTATCCCATCCACCGGGGAGCTGTTTTTT. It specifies CASSGTIPSTGELFF.

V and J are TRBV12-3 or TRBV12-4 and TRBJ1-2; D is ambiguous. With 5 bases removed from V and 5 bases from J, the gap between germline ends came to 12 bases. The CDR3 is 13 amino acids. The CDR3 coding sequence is TGTGCCAGCAGTCGTCAGTCCCCATATGGCTACACCTTC. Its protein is CASSRQSPYGYTF.

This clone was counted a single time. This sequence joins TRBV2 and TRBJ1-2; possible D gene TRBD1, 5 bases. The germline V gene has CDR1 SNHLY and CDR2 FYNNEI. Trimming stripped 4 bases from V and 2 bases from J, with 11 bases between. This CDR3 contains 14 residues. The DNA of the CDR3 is TGTGCCAGCAGTGGGCCCCCAGGGAACTATGGCTACACCTTC. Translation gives CASSGPPGNYGYTF.

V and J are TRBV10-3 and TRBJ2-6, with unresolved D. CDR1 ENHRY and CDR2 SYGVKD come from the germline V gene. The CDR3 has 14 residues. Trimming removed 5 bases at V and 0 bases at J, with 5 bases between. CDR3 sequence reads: CAISTVSGANVLTF. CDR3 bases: TGTGCCATCAGTACGGTCTCTGGGGCCAACGTCCTGACTTTC.

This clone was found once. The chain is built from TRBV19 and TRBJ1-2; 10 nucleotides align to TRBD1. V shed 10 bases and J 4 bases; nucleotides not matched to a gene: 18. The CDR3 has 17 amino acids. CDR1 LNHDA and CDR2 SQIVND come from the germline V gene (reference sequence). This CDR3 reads CATTDRDRGKGTYGYTF. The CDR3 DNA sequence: TGTGCCACCACTGACCGGGACAGGGGTAAGGGAACCTATGGCTACACCTTC.